These 17 T cell receptor beta chains originate from one sample sequenced in a study of blood T cell repertoires in COVID-19. Repertoires were generated with immunoSEQ multiplex PCR, while TCRdb's copy carries only in-frame clones and drops some. The data hold roughly 220,000 clones, with roughly four fifths observed a single time. The sequenced sample was peripheral blood. The receptors were gathered from an older woman with acute or convalescent COVID-19.

This clone came up a few times. The chain has TRBV5-4 and TRBJ2-2; D might be TRBD2 (6 bases). V was clipped by 5 bases and J by 4 bases, with 18 bases between them. Looked up from germline, CDR1 is SGHNT and CDR2 is YYREEE (reference sequence). CDR3 length: 16 amino acids. The CDR3 reads CASSFSGGAFTGELFF. CDR3 DNA sequence: TGTGCCAGCAGTTTCTCCGGGGGAGCTTTCACCGGGGAGCTGTTTTTT.

The chain employs TRBV4-2 and TRBJ2-2, with 7 bases fitting TRBD1. This CDR3 has 17 amino acids. CDR1 is LGHNA, CDR2 YNFKEQ, per germline. Trimming took 1 base from V and 6 from J; bases not matched to a gene: 11. The CDR3 is CASSQGGGTGVAGELFF. The CDR3 region has the DNA TGTGCCAGCAGCCAAGGCGGAGGAACAGGGGTAGCCGGGGAGCTGTTTTTT.

The chain combines TRBV15 with TRBJ1-6; the D gene is possibly TRBD1 (5 bases). CDR1 and CDR2 from the germline V gene are LNHNV and YYDKDF (reference sequence). CDR3 length: 14 residues. The V gene lost 4 bases and the J gene lost 7 bases, with 11 bases spanning the gap. The CDR3 DNA sequence: TGTGCCACCAGCAATCAGGGAATCAATTCACCCCTCCACTTT. Amino acids: CATSNQGINSPLHF.

This sequence joins TRBV9 and TRBJ1-2; the D is unclear. The V end lost 3 bases, the J end lost 9 bases, and 9 bases lay between the germline ends. CDR3 length equals 11 residues. Germline V CDR1 and CDR2: SGDLS, YYNGEE. CDR3 region: CASSAAGSYTF. The CDR3, as DNA: TGTGCCAGCAGCGCCGCGGGCAGCTACACCTTC. The full variable domain, its missing parts supplied by reference TRBV9 and TRBJ1-2, is DSGVTQTPKHLITATGQRVTLRCSPRSGDLSVYWYQQSLDQGLQFLIQYYNGEERAKGNILERFSAQQFPDLHSELNLSSLELGDSALYFCASSAAGSYTFGSGTRLTVV.

The CDR3 protein is CASHNIGGGEKLFF. For the CDR3, the DNA is TGTGCCAGCCATAATATTGGGGGCGGTGAAAAACTGTTTTTT. J is TRBJ1-4 and V is TRBV6-5; TRBD1 is a possible D gene (6 bases). CDR3 length: 14 amino acids. Germline CDR1 reads MNHEY; CDR2 reads SVGAGI. V gave up 8 bases and J gave up 7 bases, with 17 bases separating them.

The chain links TRBV7-2 to TRBJ1-2; 7 bases agree with TRBD1. Germline-derived CDR1 and CDR2 are SGHTA and FQGNSA. V was clipped by 1 base and J by 2 bases; unmatched bases: 7. The CDR3 sequence is 16 residues long. CDR3 bases: TGTGCCAGCAGCTTAGGTAGGGGACAGAGCAACTATGGCTACACCTTC. This gives the protein CASSLGRGQSNYGYTF. Full variable domain (remainder filled in from reference TRBV7-2 and TRBJ1-2): GAGVSQSPSNKVTEKGKDVELRCDPISGHTALYWYRQSLGQGLEFLIYFQGNSAPDKSGLPSDRFSAERTGGSVSTLTIQRTQQEDSAVYLCASSLGRGQSNYGYTFGSGTRLTVV.

This chain joins TRBV4-2 and TRBJ2-5; TRBD2 might be the D (6 bases). The CDR3 covers 12 residues. Germline CDR1 and CDR2: LGHNA and YNFKEQ. V dropped 0 bases and J dropped 7 bases, with 6 bases sitting between them. This CDR3 reads CASSQEGGTQYF. CDR3 bases: TGTGCCAGCAGCCAAGAGGGGGGGACCCAGTACTTC.

V is TRBV11-2 and J is TRBJ2-2; the match to TRBD2 covers 10 bases. The germline V gene encodes CDR1 SGHAT and CDR2 FQNNGV. Trimming removed 7 bases from V and 1 base from J; junction bases left unmatched: 9. The CDR3 is 17 amino acids. The CDR3, as DNA: TGTGCCAGCATCCTCAGCACTAGCGGGGTGAACACCGGGGAGCTGTTTTTT. Translation gives CASILSTSGVNTGELFF.

This clone was seen only a few times. The V call is TRBV10-3, the J call TRBJ1-1; 9 nucleotides match TRBD1. Germline assignment: CDR1 ENHRY and CDR2 SYGVKD. J lost 4 bases, V lost 10 bases, and 7 bases had no gene match. The length of the CDR3 is 13 residues. The CDR3 loop reads CATRAGQGTEAFF. CDR3 DNA sequence: TGTGCCACCAGGGCGGGACAGGGCACTGAAGCTTTCTTT.

The V gene is TRBV5-6, the J gene TRBJ1-4, with 8 bases fitting TRBD1. CDR1 SGHDT and CDR2 YYEEEE come from the germline V gene. The ends lost 4 bases at V and 7 bases at J; junction bases unmatched: 9. This CDR3 comprises 15 residues. CDR3 sequence: CASSPRTGYGEKLFF. In DNA form, the CDR3 reads TGTGCCAGCAGCCCTAGGACAGGGTATGGTGAAAAACTGTTTTTT.

The V gene is TRBV5-4, the J gene TRBJ1-5; TRBD1 aligns across 8 bases. The CDR3 totals 15 residues. The trim removed 1 base at V and 4 bases at J, leaving 4 bases unmatched. Germline CDR1 and CDR2: SGHNT and YYREEE (reference sequence). The chain's CDR3 is CASSLQGAGNQPQHF. The CDR3 DNA reads TGTGCCAGCAGCTTGCAGGGGGCAGGTAATCAGCCCCAGCATTTT.

This chain links TRBV10-3 with TRBJ2-3; possibly TRBD2 for D (5 bases). CDR3 length: 12 residues. CDR1 and CDR2 (germline): ENHRY, SYGVKD. Trimming removed 7 bases from V and 8 bases from J, with 13 bases in between. CDR3 nucleotide sequence: TGTGCCATCAAGCCTTTTGAGGGTACGCAGTATTTT. Amino acid sequence: CAIKPFEGTQYF.

The chain recombines TRBV2 with TRBJ1-6; 9 nucleotides match TRBD1. Germline values: CDR1 SNHLY, CDR2 FYNNEI. CDR3 length: 14 amino acids. Unmatched junction bases numbered 4, after V lost 5 bases and J lost 8 bases. This chain's CDR3 is CASSLRDRDSPLHF. CDR3 in DNA: TGTGCCAGCAGTCTGCGGGACAGGGATTCACCCCTCCACTTT.

The chain has TRBV6-1 and TRBJ1-6; 8 nucleotides align to TRBD1. The germline V gene encodes CDR1 MNHNS and CDR2 SASEGT. V lost 1 base, J lost 3 bases, and 5 bases stayed unmatched. The CDR3 is 17 residues long. The CDR3 region has the DNA TGTGCCAGCAGTGAAGACGGACAGGGATTCTATAATTCACCCCTCCACTTT. Amino acids: CASSEDGQGFYNSPLHF.

V is TRBV5-4 and J is TRBJ2-1, with D tentatively TRBD2 (6 bases). The CDR3 spans 15 residues. Germline V gene lookup returns CDR1 SGHNT and CDR2 YYREEE (reference sequence). The V gene lost 4 bases and the J gene lost 5 bases, with 16 bases spanning the gap. CDR3 in amino acids: CASSVTGTPNNEQFF. The CDR3 coding sequence is TGTGCCAGCAGCGTCACCGGGACTCCCAACAATGAGCAGTTCTTC. The full variable domain, with the rest looked up from reference TRBV5-4 and TRBJ2-1, is ETGVTQSPTHLIKTRGQQVTLRCSSQSGHNTVSWYQQALGQGPQFIFQYYREEENGRGNFPPRFSGLQFPNYSSELNVNALELDDSALYLCASSVTGTPNNEQFFGPGTRLTVL.

The genes are TRBV5-1 and TRBJ2-1; 9 bases are a match to TRBD2. The germline V gene encodes CDR1 SGHRS and CDR2 YFSETQ. V shed 4 bases and J 6 bases; nucleotides not matched to a gene: 5. The length of the CDR3 is 14 residues. The CDR3 here is CASSRAGGLNEQFF. DNA for the CDR3: TGCGCCAGCAGCCGGGCGGGGGGGCTCAATGAGCAGTTCTTC.

The genes are TRBV18 and TRBJ2-1, with 7 nucleotides matching TRBD2. The J segment lost 8 bases and the V segment lost 4 bases, leaving 11 bases of the junction unmatched. Germline V gene data show CDR1 as KGHSH and CDR2 as LQKENI. The CDR3 is 15 residues long. The chain's CDR3 is CASSLAGVWSDEQFF. CDR3 in DNA: TGTGCCAGCTCACTCGCGGGGGTATGGTCTGATGAGCAGTTCTTC. The full variable domain, with the rest looked up from reference TRBV18 and TRBJ2-1, is NAGVMQNPRHLVRRRGQEARLRCSPMKGHSHVYWYRQLPEEGLKFMVYLQKENIIDESGMPKERFSAEFPKEGPSILRIQQVVRGDSAAYFCASSLAGVWSDEQFFGPGTRLTVL.